The TCR beta chain described here comes from a study of Ad26.COV2.S vaccination and SARS-CoV-2 variants. For this clone: The antigen remains undetermined.

Method: immunoSEQ multiplex PCR; TCRdb's copy keeps in-frame clones and lacks some. The top ten hold about 1.7% of the sample, which has 400,000 to 450,000 clones, 92% seen once. Study results and caveats: Vaccinees displayed broader spike-specific TCR repertoires than placebo recipients.

Treatment given: some 20 received Ad26.COV2.S at low or high dose, single or two shots; five or six received placebo; per-sample allocation not given. Repertoires come from day 63 after the first vaccine or placebo injection. An adult of 18-55 years in Boston served as donor. V shed 0 bases, J shed 6 bases, and the junction held 6 bases outside the gene matches. Germline-derived CDR1 and CDR2 are SGHTA and FQGNSA. The CDR3 runs 15 residues. This clonotype originated in a person aged 18-60 years who received the Ad26.COV2.S COVID-19 vaccine or a placebo. The sequencing used peripheral blood, collected in a trial of Ad26.COV2.S vaccine versus placebo. The rearrangement joins TRBV7-2 to TRBJ1-2, with TRBD1 matching over 8 bases. CDR3 loop: CASSLAGTGGNGYTF. The CDR3 region has the DNA TGTGCCAGCAGCTTAGCCGGGACAGGAGGAAATGGCTACACCTTC.